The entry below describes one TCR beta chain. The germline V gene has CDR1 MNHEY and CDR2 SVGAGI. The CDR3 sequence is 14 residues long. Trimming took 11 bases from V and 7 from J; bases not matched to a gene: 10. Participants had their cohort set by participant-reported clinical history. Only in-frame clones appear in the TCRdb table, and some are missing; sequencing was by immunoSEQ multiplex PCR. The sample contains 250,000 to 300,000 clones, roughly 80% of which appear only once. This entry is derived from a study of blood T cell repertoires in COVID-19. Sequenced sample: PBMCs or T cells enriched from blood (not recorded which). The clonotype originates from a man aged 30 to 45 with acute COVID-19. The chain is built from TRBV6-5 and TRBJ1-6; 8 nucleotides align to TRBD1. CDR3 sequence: CAVKNRGWNSPLHF. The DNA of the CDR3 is TGTGCCGTAAAAAACAGGGGGTGGAATTCACCCCTCCACTTT.